This record concerns one T cell receptor (beta chain) sequence. Its antigen is unidentified. CDR1 and CDR2 from the germline V gene are SGHDT and YYEEEE. This CDR3 is built from 14 residues. With 4 bases removed from V and 3 bases from J, the gap between germline ends came to 11 bases. The source of the sample is a study of siplizumab effects on memory and regulatory T cells. Study-wide points: Among mappable alloreactive CD4+ clones, the Treg-derived fraction averaged approximately 75% with siplizumab versus around 26% in controls. Naive T cells seemed more diverse than memory cells; they also seemed major alloresponse contributors. Some alloreactive sequences were traceable to unstimulated CD4+ memory cells, and siplizumab significantly reduced them.

Here immunoSEQ multiplex PCR was the method, and the copy in TCRdb shows in-frame clones only, minus some. The table has 94,000 or so clones, roughly 96% seen once; the top ten hold 0.031%. Sequencing input: naive CD4+ T cells sorted from blood. The genes are TRBV5-6 and TRBJ2-4; D unclear. This receptor was taken from a human donor in good health. CDR3 nucleotide sequence: TGTGCCAGCAGCCCGAGATCGGGCAAAAACATTCAGTACTTC. Its protein is CASSPRSGKNIQYF.